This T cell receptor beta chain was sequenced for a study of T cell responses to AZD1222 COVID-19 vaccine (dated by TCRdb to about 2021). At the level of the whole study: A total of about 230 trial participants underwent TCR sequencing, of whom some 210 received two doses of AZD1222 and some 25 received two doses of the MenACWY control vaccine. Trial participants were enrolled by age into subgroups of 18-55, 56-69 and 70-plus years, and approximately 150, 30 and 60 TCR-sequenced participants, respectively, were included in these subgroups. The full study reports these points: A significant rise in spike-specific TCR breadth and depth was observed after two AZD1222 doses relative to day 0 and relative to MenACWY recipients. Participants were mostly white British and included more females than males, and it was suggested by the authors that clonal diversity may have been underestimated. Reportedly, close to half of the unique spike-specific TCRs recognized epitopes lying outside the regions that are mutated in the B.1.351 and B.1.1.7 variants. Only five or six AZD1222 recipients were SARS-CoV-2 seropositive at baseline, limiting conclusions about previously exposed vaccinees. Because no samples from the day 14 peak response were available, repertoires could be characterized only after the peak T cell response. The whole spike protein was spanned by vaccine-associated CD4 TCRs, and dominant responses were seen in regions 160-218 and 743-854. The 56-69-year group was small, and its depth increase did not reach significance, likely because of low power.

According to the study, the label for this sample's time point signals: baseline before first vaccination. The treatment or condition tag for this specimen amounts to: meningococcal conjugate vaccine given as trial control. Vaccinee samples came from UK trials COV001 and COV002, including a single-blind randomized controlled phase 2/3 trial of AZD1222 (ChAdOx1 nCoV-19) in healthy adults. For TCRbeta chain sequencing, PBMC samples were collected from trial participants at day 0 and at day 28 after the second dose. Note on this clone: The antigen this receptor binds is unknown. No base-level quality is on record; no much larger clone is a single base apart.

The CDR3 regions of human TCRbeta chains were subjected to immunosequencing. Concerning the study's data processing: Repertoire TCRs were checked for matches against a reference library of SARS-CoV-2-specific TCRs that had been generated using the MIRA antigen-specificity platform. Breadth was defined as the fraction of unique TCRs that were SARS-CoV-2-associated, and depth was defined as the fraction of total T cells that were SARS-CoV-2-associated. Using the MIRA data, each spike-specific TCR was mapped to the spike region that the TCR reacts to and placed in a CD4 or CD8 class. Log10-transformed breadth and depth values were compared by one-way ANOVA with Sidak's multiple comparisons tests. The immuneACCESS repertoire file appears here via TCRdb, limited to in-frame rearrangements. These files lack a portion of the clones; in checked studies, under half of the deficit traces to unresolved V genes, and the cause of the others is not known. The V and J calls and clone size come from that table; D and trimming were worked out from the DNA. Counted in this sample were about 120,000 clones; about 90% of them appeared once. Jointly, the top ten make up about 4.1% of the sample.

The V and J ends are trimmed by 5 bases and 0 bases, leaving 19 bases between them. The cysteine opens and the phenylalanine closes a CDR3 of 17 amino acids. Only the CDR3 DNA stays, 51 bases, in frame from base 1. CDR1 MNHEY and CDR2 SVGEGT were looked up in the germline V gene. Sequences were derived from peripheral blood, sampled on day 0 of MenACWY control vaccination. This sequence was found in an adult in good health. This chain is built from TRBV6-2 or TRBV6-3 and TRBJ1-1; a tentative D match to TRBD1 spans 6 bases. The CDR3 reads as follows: CASSPTGRARLNTEAFF. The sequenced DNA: TGTGCCAGCAGTCCCACAGGGAGAGCGAGACTGAACACTGAAGCTTTCTTT.